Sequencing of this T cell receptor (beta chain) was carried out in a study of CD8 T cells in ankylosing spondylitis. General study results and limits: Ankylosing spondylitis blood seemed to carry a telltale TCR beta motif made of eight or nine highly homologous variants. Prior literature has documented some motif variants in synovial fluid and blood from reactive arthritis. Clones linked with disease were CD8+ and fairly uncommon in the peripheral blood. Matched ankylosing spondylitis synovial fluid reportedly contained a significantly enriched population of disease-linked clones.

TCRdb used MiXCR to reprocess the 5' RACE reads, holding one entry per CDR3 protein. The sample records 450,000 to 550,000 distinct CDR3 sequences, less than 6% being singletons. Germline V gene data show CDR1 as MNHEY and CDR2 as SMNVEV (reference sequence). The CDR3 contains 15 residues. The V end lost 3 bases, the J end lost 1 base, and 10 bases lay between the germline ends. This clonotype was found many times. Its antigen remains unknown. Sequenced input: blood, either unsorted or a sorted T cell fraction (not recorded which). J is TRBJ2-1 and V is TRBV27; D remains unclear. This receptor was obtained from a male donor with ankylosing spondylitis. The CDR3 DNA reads TGTGCCAGCAGTTTGACACCCGGGTCCTACAATGAGCAGTTCTTC. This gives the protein CASSLTPGSYNEQFF.